The 26 T cell receptor beta chains presented below share a single source sample, sequenced in a study of blood T cell repertoires in COVID-19. Assay: immunoSEQ multiplex PCR; the TCRdb copy retains only in-frame clones and omits some. Of over 150,000 clones listed, about nine tenths are singletons. Source material: PBMCs or T cells enriched from blood (not recorded which). The receptors stem from a woman under 40 who had recovered from COVID-19.

This clone was observed a few times. The gene calls are TRBV7-2 and TRBJ2-2; TRBD1 agrees at 8 bases. The length of the CDR3 is 16 residues. Trimming took 5 bases from V and 0 from J; bases not matched to a gene: 5. Germline CDR1 and CDR2: SGHTA and FQGNSA. CDR3 protein: CASSRKQGANTGELFF. For the CDR3, the DNA is TGTGCCAGCAGCCGTAAACAGGGGGCGAACACCGGGGAGCTGTTTTTT. The full variable domain, in which reference TRBV7-2 and TRBJ2-2 provide the parts outside the CDR3, is GAGVSQSPSNKVTEKGKDVELRCDPISGHTALYWYRQSLGQGLEFLIYFQGNSAPDKSGLPSDRFSAERTGGSVSTLTIQRTQQEDSAVYLCASSRKQGANTGELFFGEGSRLTVL.

CDR3 in amino acids: CASSGRRVGYTF. The CDR3 DNA sequence: TGTGCCAGCAGTGGACGGAGGGTCGGCTACACCTTC. The chain links TRBV7-9 to TRBJ1-2; unclear D gene. The germline CDR1 and CDR2 sequences are SEHNR and FQNEAQ (reference sequence). CDR3 size: 12 residues. Trimming took 6 bases from V and 8 from J, leaving 13 bases between them.

This chain uses TRBV18 with TRBJ1-2; 7 nucleotides align to TRBD1. Germline trimming cut 3 bases from V and 5 bases from J; bases unmatched to any gene: 12. The CDR3 is made up of 16 amino acids. Germline V gene data show CDR1 as KGHSH and CDR2 as LQKENI. CDR3 amino acids: CASSPGTDPLGYGYTF. CDR3 DNA: TGTGCCAGCTCACCTGGGACAGATCCCCTGGGGTATGGCTACACCTTC.

The chain recombines TRBV9 with TRBJ1-3; no clear D. Trimming left V 4 bases short and J 4 bases short, with 12 bases between. This CDR3 has 14 amino acids. CDR1 and CDR2 (germline): SGDLS, YYNGEE. The CDR3 reads CASSPSPGGNTIYF. Written as DNA, the CDR3 is TGTGCCAGCAGCCCTAGCCCCGGGGGAAACACCATATATTTT.

This clone occurred once. This rearrangement joins TRBV10-3 to TRBJ2-1; D might be TRBD2 (5 bases). Germline CDR1 is ENHRY and CDR2 is SYGVKD. V was cut by 4 bases and J by 4 bases, with 14 bases left in between. The CDR3 has 15 amino acids. The CDR3 loop reads CAISGGFSVYNEQFF. CDR3 DNA sequence: TGTGCCATCAGTGGCGGATTTAGCGTGTACAATGAGCAGTTCTTC.

This clone was seen a single time. The chain employs TRBV13 and TRBJ2-3; D call uncertain. Germline V gene data show CDR1 as PRHDT and CDR2 as FYEKMQ (reference sequence). Trimming cost V 5 bases and J 2 bases, with 11 bases left between them. This CDR3 is built from 14 residues. CDR3 DNA: TGTGCCAGCAGCGGCCACAGTGACACAGATACGCAGTATTTT. It translates to CASSGHSDTDTQYF.

The chain carries TRBV18 and TRBJ1-3; D is perhaps TRBD1 (6 bases). Trimming stripped 4 bases from V and 5 bases from J, with 12 bases between. The CDR3 is 14 amino acids. The germline V gene encodes CDR1 KGHSH and CDR2 LQKENI. In DNA, the CDR3 is TGTGCCAGCTCACGCCAGGGGCTACGAAACACCATATATTTT. Its translation: CASSRQGLRNTIYF.

On this clone itself: Other DNA sequences in the sample encode the same CDR3. This sequence joins TRBV7-2 and TRBJ2-2, with D uncertain. Between the trimmed V and J ends, which lost 0 bases and 1 base, there was a span of 3 bases. The CDR3 is made up of 14 amino acids. The germline V gene encodes CDR1 SGHTA and CDR2 FQGNSA. The CDR3 DNA is TGTGCCAGCAGCTTAGCCGGGAACACCGGGGAGCTGTTTTTT. This translates into CASSLAGNTGELFF.

The V and J genes are TRBV29-1 and TRBJ2-1; 9 nucleotides agree with TRBD2. CDR1 and CDR2 (germline): SQVTM, ANQGSEA. CDR3 length: 15 residues. With 6 bases clipped from V and 2 bases from J, the junction kept 8 bases outside the gene matches. For the CDR3, the DNA is TGCAGCGTCGTGATGGCGGGAGGGCCCTACAATGAGCAGTTCTTC. Its translation: CSVVMAGGPYNEQFF.

The chain uses TRBV6-8 and TRBJ1-4; 8 bases match TRBD1. V lost 0 bases and J lost 5; bases outside the gene matches: 5. Germline V lookup: CDR1 MNHGY, CDR2 SAAAGT. The CDR3 is made up of 16 amino acids. CDR3 protein: CASSYSSAGGNEKLFF. In nucleotides, the CDR3 is TGTGCCAGCAGTTACTCATCGGCAGGGGGCAATGAAAAACTGTTTTTT.

V gene TRBV4-3 combines with J gene TRBJ2-1; D perhaps matches TRBD2 (7 bases). The CDR3 has 17 residues. Germline assignment: CDR1 LGHNA and CDR2 YSLEER. V lost 0 bases to trimming and J lost 2 bases, with 14 bases between them. CDR3 in DNA: TGCGCCAGCAGCCAAGAACAGGGACTATCCCCCTACAATGAGCAGTTCTTC. Protein product: CASSQEQGLSPYNEQFF.

The rearrangement links TRBV18 to TRBJ1-1; D unresolved. V dropped 3 bases and J dropped 8 bases, with 10 bases sitting between them. Germline CDR1 is KGHSH and CDR2 is LQKENI. CDR3 size: 12 residues. For the CDR3, the DNA is TGTGCCAGCTCACCCCGCGCAATCGAAGCTTTCTTT. It encodes CASSPRAIEAFF.

The rearrangement links TRBV4-3 to TRBJ2-5; weak D call: TRBD1 (6 bases). The ends were cut back, 2 bases at V and 4 bases at J, with 8 bases in the middle. Germline lookup yields CDR1 LGHNA and CDR2 YSLEER. The length of the CDR3 is 13 residues. CDR3 sequence (DNA): TGCGCCAGCAGCCAAAACAGGGCAGAGACCCAGTACTTC. This gives the protein CASSQNRAETQYF.

The chain combines TRBV19 with TRBJ2-3; D remains unclear. Germline V CDR1 and CDR2: LNHDA, SQIVND (reference sequence). CDR3 length: 18 residues. V dropped 5 bases and J dropped 1 base, with 22 bases sitting between them. The CDR3 is CASSPIRYFTMGTDTQYF. Written as DNA, the CDR3 is TGTGCCAGTAGTCCCATCCGTTACTTCACCATGGGCACAGATACGCAGTATTTT.

This clone appeared a few times. The rearrangement joins TRBV9 to TRBJ2-7, with 7 bases that match TRBD1. V was pared by 5 bases and J by 2 bases, with 7 bases of the junction left unmatched. The CDR3 covers 14 residues. The V gene's germline CDR1 is SGDLS and CDR2 YYNGEE. The CDR3 sequence is CASSAPTGTYEQYF. In DNA form, the CDR3 reads TGTGCCAGCAGTGCACCGACAGGGACCTACGAGCAGTACTTC.

The rearrangement uses TRBV7-9 and TRBJ1-2, with TRBD1 matching over 7 bases. The CDR3 is 15 amino acids. With 5 bases clipped from V and 3 bases from J, the junction kept 9 bases outside the gene matches. From germline, CDR1 is SEHNR and CDR2 FQNEAQ (reference sequence). DNA for the CDR3: TGTGCCAGCAGCCCTCGACAGGGAAATGACTATGGCTACACCTTC. This sequence encodes CASSPRQGNDYGYTF.

This chain uses TRBV2 with TRBJ1-1, with TRBD1 matching 12 bases. Germline lookup yields CDR1 SNHLY and CDR2 FYNNEI. The V gene end was trimmed by 1 base and the J gene end by 0 bases; junction bases not matched to a gene: 0. The CDR3 length is 16 residues. The CDR3 protein is CASSEGDRGLNTEAFF. DNA of the CDR3: TGTGCCAGCAGTGAAGGGGACAGGGGGCTGAACACTGAAGCTTTCTTT. Using reference TRBV2 and TRBJ1-1 for the parts outside the CDR3, the full variable domain is EPEVTQTPSHQVTQMGQEVILRCVPISNHLYFYWYRQILGQKVEFLVSFYNNEISEKSEIFDDQFSVERPDGSNFTLKIRSTKLEDSAMYFCASSEGDRGLNTEAFFGQGTRLTVV.

The rearrangement joins TRBV21-1 to TRBJ1-6; the table's D call of TRBD1 was not tested on the DNA. TRBV21-1 is termed a pseudogene. The CDR3 is made up of 15 amino acids. This CDR3 reads CASSKMTKLNSPLHF. The CDR3 DNA is TGTGCCAGCAGCAAGATGACAAAATTGAATTCACCCCTCCACTTT.

The V gene is TRBV30, the J gene TRBJ2-2, with D tentatively TRBD1 (6 bases). V lost 5 bases, J lost 2 bases, and 9 bases lay in between. The CDR3 covers 13 residues. Per germline, CDR1 GTSNPN and CDR2 SVGIG (reference sequence). Here the CDR3 DNA reads TGTGCCTGGGGCAGGGGCAACACCGGGGAGCTGTTTTTT. The encoded protein is CAWGRGNTGELFF. Full variable domain (rest looked up from reference TRBV30 and TRBJ2-2): SQTIHQWPATLVQPVGSPLSLECTVEGTSNPNLYWYRQAAGRGLQLLFYSVGIGQISSEVPQNLSASRPQDRQFILSSKKLLLSDSGFYLCAWGRGNTGELFFGEGSRLTVL.

This clone was picked up one time. V is TRBV5-4 and J is TRBJ1-1, with 11 positions matching TRBD1. V shed 1 base and J 5 bases; nucleotides not matched to a gene: 4. The CDR3 sequence is 15 residues long. Germline lookup yields CDR1 SGHNT and CDR2 YYREEE (reference sequence). The CDR3 region is CASSLWDRGVTEAFF. CDR3 sequence (DNA): TGTGCCAGCAGCTTGTGGGACAGGGGGGTTACTGAAGCTTTCTTT.

The count of this clone is one. The genes are TRBV6-4 and TRBJ2-7, with D maybe TRBD2 (5 bases). Trimming removed 7 bases at V and 4 bases at J, with 26 bases between. CDR3 size: 17 residues. CDR1 and CDR2 from the germline V gene are MRHNA and SNTAGT. The CDR3 nucleotides are TGTGCCAGCACTCCAGCCGGACTCCAGCCCCTTCGGTACGAGCAGTACTTC. Translation gives CASTPAGLQPLRYEQYF.

The chain couples TRBV27 to TRBJ2-7, with D perhaps TRBD1 (6 bases). The CDR3 extends over 14 amino acids. CDR1 MNHEY and CDR2 SMNVEV come from the germline V gene (reference sequence). Trimming took 4 bases from V and 3 from J, leaving 13 bases between them. The CDR3, as DNA: TGTGCCAGCAGTTCCCTAGGACAGAGCTACGAGCAGTACTTC. It specifies CASSSLGQSYEQYF.

The chain uses TRBV9 and TRBJ1-1; D call uncertain. The CDR3 spans 14 residues. The germline V and J ends were trimmed by 1 base and 3 bases, with 10 bases remaining between them. Germline CDR1 reads SGDLS; CDR2 reads YYNGEE. The CDR3 loop is CASSVKEGDTEAFF. The CDR3 nucleotides are TGTGCCAGCAGCGTAAAAGAGGGTGACACTGAAGCTTTCTTT.

This clone is a singleton in its sample. The V call is TRBV9, the J call TRBJ1-6; a possible D gene is TRBD1 (5 bases). The CDR3 is 14 amino acids. CDR1 is SGDLS and CDR2 is YYNGEE in the germline V gene. Trimming left V 0 bases short and J 8 bases short, with 9 bases between. CDR3 in amino acids: CASSVGQGHSPLHF. CDR3 nucleotides: TGTGCCAGCAGCGTAGGGCAGGGTCATTCACCCCTCCACTTT. Full variable domain (remainder filled in from reference TRBV9 and TRBJ1-6): DSGVTQTPKHLITATGQRVTLRCSPRSGDLSVYWYQQSLDQGLQFLIQYYNGEERAKGNILERFSAQQFPDLHSELNLSSLELGDSALYFCASSVGQGHSPLHFGNGTRLTVT.

V and J are TRBV24-1 and TRBJ2-3, with a weak D call TRBD1 (6 bases). Per the germline V gene, CDR1 is KGHDR and CDR2 is SFDVKD. The CDR3 totals 18 residues. V dropped 0 bases and J dropped 1 base, with 16 bases sitting between them. The CDR3, as DNA: TGTGCCACCAGTGATTTGGAAGTCCTGGACAGACGCACAGATACGCAGTATTTT. Translated, it gives CATSDLEVLDRRTDTQYF.

The chain combines TRBV30 with TRBJ1-5, with TRBD1 as a possible D gene (5 bases). The CDR3 spans 15 residues. V lost 0 bases and J lost 2, with 11 bases in between. Germline assignment: CDR1 GTSNPN and CDR2 SVGIG (reference sequence). CDR3 loop: CAWSVLGGGNQPQHF. The CDR3 DNA follows: TGTGCCTGGAGTGTACTAGGAGGGGGCAATCAGCCCCAGCATTTT.